There are a few counts of the clone carrying this TCR beta chain. Its antigen is currently unknown. The germline V gene has CDR1 LNHDA and CDR2 SQIVND (reference sequence). This CDR3 contains 15 residues. The V segment lost 7 bases and the J segment 6 bases; nucleotides outside the gene matches: 11. Sequencing used immunoSEQ multiplex PCR; TCRdb keeps in-frame clones, though not all of them. Here the sample spans around 700,000 clones, about two thirds being singletons. The record originates from a study of shared clonotypes between healthy human individuals. Study results and limitations: Represented genetic and exposure-history diversity was restricted by having few donors. For naive CD4 cells, 4.5% to 6.5% of clonotypes were shared across several donors.

This TCR came from a woman in her 30s in good health. Specimen: memory CD4+ T cells sorted from blood. Sample subset: CD45RA-negative fraction. The V call is TRBV19, the J call TRBJ1-5, with TRBD1 matching 8 bases. The CDR3, as DNA: TGTGCCAGTACCCCCTTGGGGACAGGAGTTCAGCCCCAGCATTTT. Translating gives CASTPLGTGVQPQHF.